This TCR beta chain originates from a study of vaccination effects on CD4 cells after COVID-19. The V gene's germline CDR1 is GTSNPN and CDR2 SVGIG (reference sequence). The CDR3 covers 12 residues. V lost 3 bases, J lost 8 bases, and 11 bases lay in between. General study findings and limits: Healthy vaccinees' vaccine-induced clones included only 1 of 255 cross-reacting with common cold coronaviruses. There were few convalescent patients in the study and no early post-infection timepoints.

ViraFEST assay sequencing came after antigen-specific CD4+ T cells were expanded with viral peptide pools. Cultured cells yielded isolated CD4+ T cells after around 9 days. The vaccine recipients had no prior SARS-CoV-2 infection, with negative nucleocapsid antibodies. Wells each received over 1.5 million PBMC, cultured with approximately 10 IU/ml IL-2 and roughly 9.3 ug/ml peptides. Replacing half the medium with IL-2 medium was done on days 3 and 7. Using immunoSEQ multiplex PCR, the repertoire was profiled, and TCRdb retains in-frame clones only, with some absent. Of over 60,000 clones listed, 65% to 85% were seen once; the top ten hold around 2.7%. This clone was detected only a few times. Its antigen is currently unknown.

The chain is built from TRBV30 and TRBJ2-1, with unresolved D. This sample comprised CD4+ T cells from PBMCs cultured with HCoV-NL63 spike peptides, obtained before COVID-19 vaccination. This TCR was recovered from a human donor who received a COVID-19 vaccine. Written as DNA, the CDR3 is TGTGCCTGGAGGGGGTACGCGCATGAGCAGTTCTTC. Protein: CAWRGYAHEQFF.